This TCR beta chain was observed in a study of identifying expanded T cells in peripheral blood. This table comes from immunoSEQ multiplex PCR, and its TCRdb copy is limited to in-frame clones, with some not included. Among some 95,000 clones listed, around 90% were seen once. The V and J ends lost 5 bases and 10 bases respectively, with 15 bases between them. Per the germline V gene, CDR1 is SGHAT and CDR2 is FQNNGV. The CDR3 covers 13 residues. The sample was blood. This TCR came from a person aged 18 to 75 in good health. The rearrangement uses TRBV11-2 and TRBJ1-5; D not certain. The CDR3 here is CASSQDGKGPQHF. Here the CDR3 DNA reads TGTGCCAGCAGCCAGGACGGGAAGGGACCCCAGCATTTT.